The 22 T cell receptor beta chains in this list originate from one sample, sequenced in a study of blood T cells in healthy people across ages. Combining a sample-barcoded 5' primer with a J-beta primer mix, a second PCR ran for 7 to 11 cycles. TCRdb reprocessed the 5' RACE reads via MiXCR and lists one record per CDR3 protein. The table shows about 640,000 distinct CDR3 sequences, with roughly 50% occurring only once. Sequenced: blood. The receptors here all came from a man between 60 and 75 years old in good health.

As DNA, the CDR3 is TGTGCCAGCAGTTTTGGGGGGGCGGGCGAGCAGTTCTTC. Residues: CASSFGGAGEQFF. J is TRBJ2-1 and V is TRBV27, with a possible D match to TRBD2 (7 bases). The germline V gene has CDR1 MNHEY and CDR2 SMNVEV (reference sequence). The CDR3 is made up of 13 amino acids. V dropped 3 bases and J dropped 10 bases, with 13 bases sitting between them.

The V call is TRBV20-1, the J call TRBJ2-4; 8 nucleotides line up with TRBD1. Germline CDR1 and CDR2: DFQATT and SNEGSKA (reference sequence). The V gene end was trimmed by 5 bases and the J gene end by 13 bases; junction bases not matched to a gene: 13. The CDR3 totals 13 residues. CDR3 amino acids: CSALQGGKHYQYF. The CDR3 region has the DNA TGCAGTGCTTTACAGGGGGGAAAACATTACCAGTACTTC.

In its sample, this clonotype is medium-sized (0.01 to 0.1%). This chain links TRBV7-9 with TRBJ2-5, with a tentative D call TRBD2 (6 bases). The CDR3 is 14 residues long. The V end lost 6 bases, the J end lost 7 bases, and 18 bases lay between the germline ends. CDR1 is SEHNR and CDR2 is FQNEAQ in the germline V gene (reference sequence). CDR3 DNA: TGTGCCAGCAGTTGGAGGGGAAAAGTCGGGACCCAGTACTTC. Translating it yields CASSWRGKVGTQYF.

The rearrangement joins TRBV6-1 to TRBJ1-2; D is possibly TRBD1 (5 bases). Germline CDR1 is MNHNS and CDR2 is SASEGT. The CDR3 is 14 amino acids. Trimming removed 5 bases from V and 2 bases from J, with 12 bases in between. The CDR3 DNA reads TGTGCCAGCAGTTTAGGGACCGAGAACTATGGCTACACCTTC. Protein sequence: CASSLGTENYGYTF.

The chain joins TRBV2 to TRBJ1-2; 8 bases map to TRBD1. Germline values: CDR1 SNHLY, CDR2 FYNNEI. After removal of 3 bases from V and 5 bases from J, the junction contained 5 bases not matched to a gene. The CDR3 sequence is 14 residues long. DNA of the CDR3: TGTGCCAGCAGTGAGACAGGGGTGGGATATGGCTACACCTTC. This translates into CASSETGVGYGYTF. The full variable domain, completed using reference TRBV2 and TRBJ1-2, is EPEVTQTPSHQVTQMGQEVILRCVPISNHLYFYWYRQILGQKVEFLVSFYNNEISEKSEIFDDQFSVERPDGSNFTLKIRSTKLEDSAMYFCASSETGVGYGYTFGSGTRLTVV.

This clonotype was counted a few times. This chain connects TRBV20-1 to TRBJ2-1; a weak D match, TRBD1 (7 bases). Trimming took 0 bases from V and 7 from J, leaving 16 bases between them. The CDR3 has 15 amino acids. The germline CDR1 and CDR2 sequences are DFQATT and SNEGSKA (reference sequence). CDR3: CSARDWRGRRNEQFF. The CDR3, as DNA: TGCAGTGCTAGAGATTGGAGGGGGCGTCGGAATGAGCAGTTCTTC.

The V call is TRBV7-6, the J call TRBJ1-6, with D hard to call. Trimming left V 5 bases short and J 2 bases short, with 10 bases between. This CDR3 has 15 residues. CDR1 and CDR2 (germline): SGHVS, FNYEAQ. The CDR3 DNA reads TGTGCCAGCAGCCGTGGTGCGGCCTATAATTCACCCCTCCACTTT. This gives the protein CASSRGAAYNSPLHF.

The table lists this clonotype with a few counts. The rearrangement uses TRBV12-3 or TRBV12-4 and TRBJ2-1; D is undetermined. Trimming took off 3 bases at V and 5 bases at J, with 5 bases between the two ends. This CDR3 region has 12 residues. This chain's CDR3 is CASSFAHNEQFF. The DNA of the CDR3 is TGTGCCAGCAGTTTTGCCCACAATGAGCAGTTCTTC.

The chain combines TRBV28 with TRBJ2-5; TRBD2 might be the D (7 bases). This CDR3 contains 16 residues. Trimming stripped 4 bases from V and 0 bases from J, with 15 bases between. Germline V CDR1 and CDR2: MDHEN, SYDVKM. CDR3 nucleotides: TGTGCCAGCAGTTCCAGAGGCGGGGGCCACCAAGAGACCCAGTACTTC. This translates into CASSSRGGGHQETQYF.

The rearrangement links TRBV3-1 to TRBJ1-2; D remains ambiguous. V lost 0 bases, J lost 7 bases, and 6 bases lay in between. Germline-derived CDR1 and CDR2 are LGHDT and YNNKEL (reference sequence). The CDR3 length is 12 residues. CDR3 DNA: TGTGCCAGCAGCCAAGAGTCTTTTGGCTACACCTTC. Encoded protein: CASSQESFGYTF.

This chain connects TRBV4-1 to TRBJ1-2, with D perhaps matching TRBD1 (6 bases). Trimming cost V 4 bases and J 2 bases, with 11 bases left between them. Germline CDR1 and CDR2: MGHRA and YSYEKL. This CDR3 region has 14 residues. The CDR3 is CASSRGGENYGYTF. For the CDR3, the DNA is TGCGCCAGCAGCCGAGGGGGGGAAAACTATGGCTACACCTTC.

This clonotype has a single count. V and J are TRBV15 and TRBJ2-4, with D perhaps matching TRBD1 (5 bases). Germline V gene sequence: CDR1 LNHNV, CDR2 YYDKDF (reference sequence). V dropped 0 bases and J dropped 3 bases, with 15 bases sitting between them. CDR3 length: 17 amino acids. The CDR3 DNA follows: TGTGCCACCAGCAGAGATATAGGCACGACAGTCAAAAACATTCAGTACTTC. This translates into CATSRDIGTTVKNIQYF.

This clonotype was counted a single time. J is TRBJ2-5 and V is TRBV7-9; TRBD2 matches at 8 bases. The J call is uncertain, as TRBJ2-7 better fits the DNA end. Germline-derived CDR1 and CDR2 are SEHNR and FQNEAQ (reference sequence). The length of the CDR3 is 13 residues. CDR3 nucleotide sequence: TGTGCCAGCAACCCTCGGGGGACTAGCGAGCAGTACTTC. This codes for CASNPRGTSEQYF.

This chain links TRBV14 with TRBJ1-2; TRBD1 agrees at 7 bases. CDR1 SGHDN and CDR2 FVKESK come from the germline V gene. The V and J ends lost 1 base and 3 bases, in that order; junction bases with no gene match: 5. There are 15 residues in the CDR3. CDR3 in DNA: TGTGCCAGCAGCCAAGCCGACAGGGTGTACTATGGCTACACCTTC. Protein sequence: CASSQADRVYYGYTF.

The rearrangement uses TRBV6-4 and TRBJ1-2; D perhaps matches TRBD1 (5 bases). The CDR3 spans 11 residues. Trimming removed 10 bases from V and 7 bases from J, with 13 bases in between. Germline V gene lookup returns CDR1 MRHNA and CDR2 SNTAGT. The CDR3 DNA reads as TGTGCCACCACTGGGGGGTGTGGCTACACCTTC. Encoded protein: CATTGGCGYTF.

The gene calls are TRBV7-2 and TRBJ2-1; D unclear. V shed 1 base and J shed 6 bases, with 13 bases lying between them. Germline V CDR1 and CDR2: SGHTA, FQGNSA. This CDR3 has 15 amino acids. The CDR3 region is CASSLGTRSANEQFF. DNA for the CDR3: TGTGCCAGCAGCTTAGGAACCCGTTCAGCCAATGAGCAGTTCTTC.

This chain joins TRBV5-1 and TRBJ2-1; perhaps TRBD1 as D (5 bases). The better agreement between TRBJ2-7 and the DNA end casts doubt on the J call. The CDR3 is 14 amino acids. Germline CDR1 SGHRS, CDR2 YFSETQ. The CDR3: CASSLAAGKNEQYF. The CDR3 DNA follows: TGCGCCAGCAGCTTGGCCGCAGGGAAAAATGAGCAGTACTTC.

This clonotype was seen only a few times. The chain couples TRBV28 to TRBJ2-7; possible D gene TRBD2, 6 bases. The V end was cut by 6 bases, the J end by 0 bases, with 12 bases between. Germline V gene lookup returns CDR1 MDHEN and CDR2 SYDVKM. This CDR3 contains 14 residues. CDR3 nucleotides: TGTGCCAGCAGCCCCGTGGGACTCTCCTACGAGCAGTACTTC. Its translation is CASSPVGLSYEQYF.

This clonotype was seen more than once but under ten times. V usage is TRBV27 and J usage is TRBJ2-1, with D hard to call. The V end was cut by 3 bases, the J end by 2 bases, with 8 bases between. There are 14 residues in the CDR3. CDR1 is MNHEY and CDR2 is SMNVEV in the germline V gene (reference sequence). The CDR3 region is CASSLSSTYNEQFF. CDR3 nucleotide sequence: TGTGCCAGCAGTTTGAGTAGTACCTACAATGAGCAGTTCTTC.

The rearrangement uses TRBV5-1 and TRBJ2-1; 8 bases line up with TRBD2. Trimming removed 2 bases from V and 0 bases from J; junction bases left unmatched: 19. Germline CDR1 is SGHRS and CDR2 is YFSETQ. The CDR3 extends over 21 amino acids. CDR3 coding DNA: TGCGCCAGCAGCTTAGGCGTAACGGGGGGGCTAGTCCCAAGCTCCTACAATGAGCAGTTCTTC. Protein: CASSLGVTGGLVPSSYNEQFF.

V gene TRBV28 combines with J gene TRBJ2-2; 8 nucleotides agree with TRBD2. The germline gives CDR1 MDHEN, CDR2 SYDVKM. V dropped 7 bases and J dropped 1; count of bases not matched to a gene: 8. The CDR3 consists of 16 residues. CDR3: CASTDPAGVNTGELFF. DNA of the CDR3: TGTGCCAGCACGGACCCAGCGGGGGTGAACACCGGGGAGCTGTTTTTT.

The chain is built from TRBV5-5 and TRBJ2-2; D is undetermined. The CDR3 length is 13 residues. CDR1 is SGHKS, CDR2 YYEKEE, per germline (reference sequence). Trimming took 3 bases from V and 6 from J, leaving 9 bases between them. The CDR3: CASSYTSAGELFF. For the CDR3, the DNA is TGTGCCAGCAGCTATACCTCTGCCGGGGAGCTGTTTTTT.